Following are 22 T cell receptor beta chains from one sample sequenced in a study of OX40 agonist ivuxolimab in advanced cancers. Libraries were prepared by immunoSEQ multiplex PCR; TCRdb keeps only in-frame clonotypes and omits some of them. The table records tens of thousands of clones, approximately 80% of them present only once. Here the sequenced sample was CD4+ or CD8+ T cells sorted from blood, taken in a trial of the OX40 agonist ivuxolimab. The receptors originated from an adult with an advanced solid tumor such as melanoma, head and neck, liver or kidney cancer.

The chain carries TRBV28 and TRBJ2-7; no definite D call. Trimming shortened V by 2 bases and J by 2 bases, and 7 bases separated the two germline ends. The CDR3 has 13 amino acids. Germline CDR1 MDHEN, CDR2 SYDVKM. CDR3 DNA sequence: TGTGCCAGCAGTTTAGGGTCCCCCTACGAGCAGTACTTC. Translation: CASSLGSPYEQYF.

This clone was detected a few times. The chain uses TRBV5-1 and TRBJ1-3; tentatively, D is TRBD1 (6 bases). The CDR3 is 16 amino acids. Germline V gives CDR1 SGHRS, CDR2 YFSETQ. Trimming removed 4 bases from V and 3 bases from J, with 17 bases in between. CDR3 DNA sequence: TGCGCCAGCAGCCCCGAAATGGGGGCGGGTGGAAACACCATATATTTT. This encodes CASSPEMGAGGNTIYF.

This chain links TRBV7-8 with TRBJ1-3; D is unclear. The length of the CDR3 is 17 residues. With 5 bases removed from V and 0 bases from J, the gap between germline ends came to 17 bases. CDR1 and CDR2 from the germline V gene are SGHVS and FQNEAQ. In DNA, the CDR3 is TGTGCCAGCAGCCCCCCTCCCCTGGTCAGCTCTGGAAACACCATATATTTT. It specifies CASSPPPLVSSGNTIYF.

With regard to this clone: Other DNA sequences within the sample encode an identical CDR3. The chain joins TRBV4-1 to TRBJ2-6, with 9 bases lining up with TRBD1. The ends lost 0 bases at V and 0 bases at J; junction bases unmatched: 3. CDR3 length: 18 amino acids. Germline CDR1 MGHRA, CDR2 YSYEKL. The CDR3 nucleotides are TGCGCCAGCAGCCAAGACCGGGACAGGGACTCTGGGGCCAACGTCCTGACTTTC. Protein product: CASSQDRDRDSGANVLTF.

The J gene is TRBJ1-1, the V gene TRBV5-1; D unresolved. The CDR3 has 15 amino acids. The germline V and J ends were trimmed by 4 bases and 4 bases, with 17 bases remaining between them. CDR1 is SGHRS and CDR2 is YFSETQ in the germline V gene. The CDR3 nucleotides read TGCGCCAGCAGCCCCTCTTGGCAGGACCTCACTGAAGCTTTCTTT. This sequence encodes CASSPSWQDLTEAFF.

The chain uses TRBV5-1 and TRBJ2-7, with D perhaps matching TRBD2 (5 bases). Trimming cost V 0 bases and J 2 bases, with 6 bases left between them. This CDR3 comprises 13 residues. Germline CDR1 and CDR2: SGHRS and YFSETQ. CDR3 DNA sequence: TGCGCCAGCAGCTTGGCGGGGACCTACGAGCAGTACTTC. Translation gives CASSLAGTYEQYF.

The V and J genes are TRBV5-4 and TRBJ1-1; D call uncertain. CDR1 is SGHNT and CDR2 is YYREEE in the germline V gene (reference sequence). CDR3 length: 14 amino acids. V was shortened by 0 bases and J by 1 base, with 7 bases between the two germline ends. The CDR3 DNA is TGTGCCAGCAGCTTGGAGGCAGGGAACACTGAAGCTTTCTTT. Translation gives CASSLEAGNTEAFF.

This clone turned up a few times. The chain links TRBV30 to TRBJ1-3; D remains ambiguous. The germline V gene encodes CDR1 GTSNPN and CDR2 SVGIG (reference sequence). The CDR3 is 12 residues long. V lost 5 bases, J lost 2 bases, and 7 bases lay in between. The chain's CDR3 is CAWQSPGNTIYF. CDR3 nucleotides: TGTGCCTGGCAGTCCCCTGGAAACACCATATATTTT.

The gene calls are TRBV30 and TRBJ2-3; 9 bases map to TRBD2. CDR1 GTSNPN and CDR2 SVGIG come from the germline V gene (reference sequence). There are 14 residues in the CDR3. The J segment lost 2 bases and the V segment lost 3 bases, leaving 3 bases of the junction unmatched. The CDR3 loop reads CAWRRGLATDTQYF. CDR3 in DNA: TGTGCCTGGAGAAGGGGACTAGCCACAGATACGCAGTATTTT.

The chain links TRBV6-6 to TRBJ2-7, with D hard to call. V lost 0 bases, J lost 2 bases, and 5 bases lay in between. CDR1 is MNHNY and CDR2 is SVGAGI in the germline V gene (reference sequence). The CDR3 is 13 residues long. Here the CDR3 reads CASSYSKPYEQYV. CDR3 DNA sequence: TGTGCCAGCAGTTACTCGAAGCCCTACGAGCAGTACGTC.

The gene calls are TRBV5-5 and TRBJ2-2; D is undetermined. This CDR3 region has 15 residues. V gave up 1 base and J gave up 0 bases, with 7 bases separating them. Looked up from germline, CDR1 is SGHKS and CDR2 is YYEKEE (reference sequence). The CDR3 spells CASSLTYTNTGELFF. The CDR3 DNA reads as TGTGCCAGCAGCTTGACATATACGAACACCGGGGAGCTGTTTTTT. The full variable domain, its missing parts supplied by reference TRBV5-5 and TRBJ2-2, is DAGVTQSPTHLIKTRGQQVTLRCSPISGHKSVSWYQQVLGQGPQFIFQYYEKEERGRGNFPDRFSARQFPNYSSELNVNALLLGDSALYLCASSLTYTNTGELFFGEGSRLTVL.

The chain has TRBV5-1 and TRBJ2-2; D is possibly TRBD1 or TRBD2 (5 bases each). With 4 bases removed from V and 9 bases from J, the gap between germline ends came to 19 bases. Germline values: CDR1 SGHRS, CDR2 YFSETQ. The CDR3 consists of 15 residues. The CDR3 reads CASSLDGGTERELFF. CDR3 DNA sequence: TGCGCCAGCAGCCTGGATGGGGGTACGGAGCGGGAGCTGTTTTTT. The full variable domain, with the rest looked up from reference TRBV5-1 and TRBJ2-2, is KAGVTQTPRYLIKTRGQQVTLSCSPISGHRSVSWYQQTPGQGLQFLFEYFSETQRNKGNFPGRFSGRQFSNSRSEMNVSTLELGDSALYLCASSLDGGTERELFFGEGSRLTVL.

This chain links TRBV11-2 with TRBJ2-2; D unresolved. Per germline, CDR1 SGHAT and CDR2 FQNNGV. The CDR3 runs to 15 residues. V was pared by 6 bases and J by 0 bases, with 11 bases between. The CDR3 DNA reads as TGTGCCAGCAGACGGCAGGTCGCGAACACCGGGGAGCTGTTTTTT. This gives the protein CASRRQVANTGELFF.

This clone was found once. The chain is built from TRBV5-5 and TRBJ1-2; 9 nucleotides line up with TRBD1. V shed 4 bases, J shed 6 bases, and the junction held 4 bases outside the gene matches. CDR1 is SGHKS and CDR2 is YYEKEE in the germline V gene (reference sequence). The CDR3 runs 13 residues. The CDR3 DNA reads as TGTGCCAGCAGCAGAAGGACAGGGGATGGCTACACCTTC. It encodes CASSRRTGDGYTF.

This clone occurred a few times. The chain has TRBV27 and TRBJ1-1, with unresolved D. V was shortened by 6 bases and J by 6 bases, with 23 bases between the two germline ends. CDR3 length: 16 amino acids. Germline CDR1 reads MNHEY; CDR2 reads SMNVEV (reference sequence). The CDR3 DNA follows: TGTGCCAGCAGAGCGGTAGCCAGCGACCGATTAGCTGAAGCTTTCTTT. This sequence encodes CASRAVASDRLAEAFF.

V is TRBV7-3 and J is TRBJ2-3; unclear D gene. V lost 2 bases and J lost 5, with 11 bases in between. The CDR3 contains 14 residues. Germline V gives CDR1 SGHTA, CDR2 FQGTGA. In DNA form, the CDR3 reads TGTGCCAGCAGCTTACGCGAGCTCGGAGATACGCAGTATTTT. The encoded protein is CASSLRELGDTQYF.

The rearrangement links TRBV19 to TRBJ1-2, with a tentative D call TRBD1 (5 bases). Deletions cut 1 base from V and 2 bases from J, with 11 bases between. This CDR3 comprises 15 residues. The germline CDR1 and CDR2 sequences are LNHDA and SQIVND (reference sequence). CDR3 DNA: TGTGCCAGTAGTATAGCCGGGACGGAGAACTATGGCTACACCTTC. Translation: CASSIAGTENYGYTF. The complete variable domain, with remaining parts taken from reference TRBV19 and TRBJ1-2, reads DGGITQSPKYLFRKEGQNVTLSCEQNLNHDAMYWYRQDPGQGLRLIYYSQIVNDFQKGDIAEGYSVSREKKESFPLTVTSAQKNPTAFYLCASSIAGTENYGYTFGSGTRLTVV.

In its sample, this clone was seen a few times. The chain is built from TRBV7-9 and TRBJ2-1, with 9 bases identical to TRBD1. The CDR3 spans 18 residues. With V trimmed by 1 base and J by 1 base, 8 bases remained unmatched. Per the germline V gene, CDR1 is SEHNR and CDR2 is FQNEAQ (reference sequence). The CDR3 region is CASSLDRYRGLSYNEQFF. The DNA of the CDR3 is TGTGCCAGCAGCTTAGACCGTTACAGGGGGCTGTCCTACAATGAGCAGTTCTTC.

This chain joins TRBV18 and TRBJ2-1, with 8 bases identical to TRBD2. This CDR3 has 17 amino acids. Germline lookup yields CDR1 KGHSH and CDR2 LQKENI. J was trimmed by 0 bases and V by 2 bases; bases with no gene match: 6. CDR3 amino acids: CASSPTSSGPSYNEQFF. For the CDR3, the DNA is TGTGCCAGCTCACCAACATCTAGCGGGCCCTCCTACAATGAGCAGTTCTTC.

The chain has TRBV20-1 and TRBJ2-7, with TRBD1 identical over 10 bases. The CDR3 totals 11 residues. Germline V gene sequence: CDR1 DFQATT, CDR2 SNEGSKA (reference sequence). CDR3 sequence: CRGDRGHEQYF. The DNA for the CDR3 is TGCAGGGGGGACAGGGGCCACGAGCAGTACTTC.

The rearrangement links TRBV6-6 to TRBJ1-2; 7 nucleotides align to TRBD1. V lost 2 bases, J lost 6 bases, and 3 bases stayed unmatched. Germline V lookup: CDR1 MNHNY, CDR2 SVGAGI (reference sequence). The length of the CDR3 is 13 residues. The CDR3: CASSYTTGDGYTF. The CDR3 coding sequence is TGTGCCAGCAGTTACACCACAGGGGATGGCTACACCTTC.

This clone was observed a single time. The chain couples TRBV7-9 to TRBJ1-2; TRBD1 matches at 8 bases. With V trimmed by 1 base and J by 4 bases, 2 bases remained unmatched. From germline, CDR1 is SEHNR and CDR2 FQNEAQ (reference sequence). This CDR3 region has 14 residues. CDR3 residues: CASSLGQGSYGYTF. CDR3 nucleotides: TGTGCCAGCAGCTTAGGACAGGGGAGCTATGGCTACACCTTC.